This record covers a single TCR beta chain. The data were obtained in a study of T-cell memory formation after mild COVID-19. TCRdb ran MiXCR on the 5' RACE reads and lists one entry per CDR3 protein. Among about 110,000 distinct CDR3 sequences, 9.5% to 15% were seen once, and the ten largest hold around 30%. Material: PBMCs or a T cell subset sorted from them (not recorded which). The source is an adult woman who had mild COVID-19 (a few samples of this study predate the infection). Cell type and time point are not known.

CDR3 residues: CASSLPTGYEQYF. CDR3 DNA: TGTGCCAGCAGCCTTCCGACAGGGTACGAGCAGTACTTC. The chain links TRBV7-9 to TRBJ2-7; 7 bases match TRBD1. J lost 4 bases, V lost 5 bases, and 5 bases had no gene match. Germline loops: CDR1 SEHNR, CDR2 FQNEAQ (reference sequence). The CDR3 runs 13 residues.